Below, 28 T cell receptor beta chains from the same sample are listed, as sequenced in a study of radiotherapy plus CTLA-4 blockade in lung cancer. Using immunoSEQ multiplex PCR, the repertoire was profiled, and TCRdb retains in-frame clones only, with some absent. The table records about 73,000 clones, 80% to 90% of them present only once. Sample: peripheral blood, taken from a patient treated with radiotherapy plus ipilimumab. Every receptor here comes from a human donor with non-small cell lung cancer that progressed on radiotherapy plus ipilimumab.

The chain joins TRBV4-1 to TRBJ1-5; no definite D call. The CDR3 spans 14 residues. The V and J ends lost 1 base and 1 base respectively, with 5 bases between them. Germline V CDR1 and CDR2: MGHRA, YSYEKL. The CDR3: CASSQVGSNQPQHF. CDR3 nucleotide sequence: TGCGCCAGCAGCCAAGTGGGCAGCAATCAGCCCCAGCATTTT.

This chain links TRBV19 with TRBJ2-2; 9 nucleotides agree with TRBD1. The germline CDR1 and CDR2 sequences are LNHDA and SQIVND (reference sequence). The ends lost 6 bases at V and 6 bases at J; junction bases unmatched: 5. The CDR3 contains 14 residues. CDR3 DNA: TGTGCCAGTAGGGGGGACAGGGACTCCGGGGAGCTGTTTTTT. Residues: CASRGDRDSGELFF.

This clone was seen only once. CDR3 in amino acids: CASSSRLAGLTDTQYF. The CDR3 DNA is TGTGCCAGCAGTTCCCGACTAGCGGGATTGACAGATACGCAGTATTTT. The chain has TRBV27 and TRBJ2-3; 11 bases line up with TRBD2. CDR1 is MNHEY and CDR2 is SMNVEV in the germline V gene (reference sequence). V lost 4 bases, J lost 3 bases, and 6 bases stayed unmatched. The CDR3 length is 16 residues.

This sequence joins TRBV7-8 and TRBJ2-3; 7 bases are shared with TRBD2. Germline CDR1 reads SGHVS; CDR2 reads FQNEAQ. With 1 base clipped from V and 6 bases from J, the junction kept 7 bases outside the gene matches. This CDR3 contains 15 residues. The CDR3 DNA follows: TGTGCCAGCAGCTTAGGAGGGAGGGCCGGTGATACGCAGTATTTT. Translated, it gives CASSLGGRAGDTQYF.

The table lists this clone with a few counts. This chain joins TRBV5-5 and TRBJ1-4; D unresolved. Germline loops: CDR1 SGHKS, CDR2 YYEKEE (reference sequence). CDR3 length: 13 residues. Deletions cut 1 base from V and 7 bases from J, with 8 bases between. The DNA for the CDR3 is TGTGCCAGCAGCTTGTCCCCAGTTGAAAAACTGTTTTTT. This sequence encodes CASSLSPVEKLFF.

The chain employs TRBV7-3 and TRBJ2-1, with D perhaps TRBD2 (5 bases). The CDR3 contains 15 residues. Trimming shortened V by 4 bases and J by 0 bases, and 10 bases separated the two germline ends. Germline-derived CDR1 and CDR2 are SGHTA and FQGTGA. The CDR3 region is CASSYRGASYNEQFF. DNA for the CDR3: TGTGCCAGCAGCTATCGGGGAGCCTCCTACAATGAGCAGTTCTTC.

The chain recombines TRBV28 with TRBJ2-6, with D possibly being TRBD1 (5 bases). The germline V gene encodes CDR1 MDHEN and CDR2 SYDVKM. The CDR3 extends over 15 amino acids. Trimming cost V 4 bases and J 0 bases, with 7 bases left between them. CDR3 residues: CASSSQGSGANVLTF. For the CDR3, the DNA is TGTGCCAGCAGTTCTCAGGGCTCTGGGGCCAACGTCCTGACTTTC.

The chain joins TRBV6-1 to TRBJ2-3; no clear D. The germline V gene has CDR1 MNHNS and CDR2 SASEGT. CDR3 length equals 13 residues. Trimming shortened V by 3 bases and J by 7 bases, and 11 bases separated the two germline ends. The CDR3 region is CASSEAPVNTQYF. The CDR3 nucleotides read TGTGCCAGCAGTGAGGCCCCGGTGAATACGCAGTATTTT.

This chain uses TRBV18 with TRBJ1-2, with D hard to call. With 5 bases removed from V and 8 bases from J, the gap between germline ends came to 15 bases. This CDR3 has 13 amino acids. CDR1 and CDR2 from the germline V gene are KGHSH and LQKENI. The CDR3: CASSSLQRAGYTF. Here the CDR3 DNA reads TGTGCCAGCTCATCCTTACAGAGAGCCGGCTACACCTTC.

This clone was detected only a few times. V gene TRBV4-1 combines with J gene TRBJ1-4; the D gene is possibly TRBD1 (6 bases). The CDR3 consists of 15 residues. Germline lookup yields CDR1 MGHRA and CDR2 YSYEKL. The V gene lost 1 base and the J gene lost 3 bases, with 9 bases spanning the gap. This CDR3 reads CASSQVGGPNEKLFF. Written as DNA, the CDR3 is TGCGCCAGCAGCCAAGTAGGGGGACCTAATGAAAAACTGTTTTTT.

The chain recombines TRBV2 with TRBJ1-2, with D unclear. The germline gives CDR1 SNHLY, CDR2 FYNNEI. V gave up 2 bases and J gave up 3 bases, with 10 bases separating them. The CDR3 has 14 residues. The CDR3, as DNA: TGTGCCAGCAGTGAAAAGGGAACGGACTATGGCTACACCTTC. It codes for CASSEKGTDYGYTF.

The chain joins TRBV6-1 to TRBJ2-3; weak D call: TRBD2 (6 bases). V lost 5 bases and J 5 bases, leaving 17 bases between the germline ends. Germline V gives CDR1 MNHNS, CDR2 SASEGT. The CDR3 loop spans 15 amino acids. CDR3 in DNA: TGTGCCAGCAGTCCCCTGGGGCAGGGAGGAGATACGCAGTATTTT. This encodes CASSPLGQGGDTQYF.

This chain connects TRBV6-5 to TRBJ1-4; the D is unclear. Germline V lookup: CDR1 MNHEY, CDR2 SVGAGI. This CDR3 spans 16 amino acids. The germline V and J ends were trimmed by 0 bases and 4 bases, with 12 bases remaining between them. For the CDR3, the DNA is TGTGCCAGCAGTTACTCGGGCCGGTATTTTAATGAAAAACTGTTTTTT. This translates into CASSYSGRYFNEKLFF.

The genes are TRBV28 and TRBJ2-7; TRBD2 aligns across 10 bases. The CDR3 consists of 15 residues. CDR1 is MDHEN and CDR2 is SYDVKM in the germline V gene. V dropped 4 bases and J dropped 4; count of bases not matched to a gene: 7. CDR3 amino acids: CASSSSGRALYEQYF. CDR3 coding DNA: TGTGCCAGCAGTTCGAGCGGGAGGGCCTTGTACGAGCAGTACTTC.

CDR3 residues: CASSIWDSGYNEQFF. Written as DNA, the CDR3 is TGTGCCAGTAGTATTTGGGACTCCGGGTACAATGAGCAGTTCTTC. The rearrangement joins TRBV19 to TRBJ2-1; possibly TRBD2 for D (6 bases). V lost 3 bases to trimming and J lost 4 bases, with 13 bases between them. The CDR3 length is 15 residues. Per germline, CDR1 LNHDA and CDR2 SQIVND (reference sequence).

This clone came up a few times. This sequence joins TRBV6-1 and TRBJ2-7; 7 bases are shared with TRBD2. The V segment lost 5 bases and the J segment 0 bases; nucleotides outside the gene matches: 4. The CDR3 is 14 residues long. Germline CDR1 reads MNHNS; CDR2 reads SASEGT. The CDR3 spells CASSWGGDSYEQYF. DNA for the CDR3: TGTGCCAGCAGTTGGGGGGGGGACTCCTACGAGCAGTACTTC.

Here the CDR3 DNA reads TGTGCCAGCAGCATGACAGTGAGGAATGAAAAACTGTTTTTT. Protein: CASSMTVRNEKLFF. The genes are TRBV11-2 and TRBJ1-4; weak D call: TRBD1 (5 bases). This CDR3 has 14 residues. The V end lost 5 bases, the J end lost 5 bases, and 12 bases lay between the germline ends. Looked up from germline, CDR1 is SGHAT and CDR2 is FQNNGV.

The V call is TRBV28, the J call TRBJ1-2, with D possibly TRBD1 on 5 matching bases. Per germline, CDR1 MDHEN and CDR2 SYDVKM. Deletions cut 5 bases from V and 8 bases from J, with 21 bases between. The CDR3 loop spans 15 amino acids. The CDR3 is CASSPSDRPRYGYTF. CDR3 coding DNA: TGTGCCAGCAGTCCATCCGACAGACCTCGATACGGCTACACCTTC.

The chain has TRBV5-4 and TRBJ1-3; D is unclear. CDR1 and CDR2 (germline): SGHNT, YYREEE (reference sequence). Trimming took 1 base from V and 7 from J, leaving 6 bases between them. The CDR3 has 12 residues. The CDR3 loop is CASSLSGNTIYF. The CDR3 DNA reads TGTGCCAGCAGCTTGAGCGGGAACACCATATATTTT. The full variable domain, with the rest looked up from reference TRBV5-4 and TRBJ1-3, is ETGVTQSPTHLIKTRGQQVTLRCSSQSGHNTVSWYQQALGQGPQFIFQYYREEENGRGNFPPRFSGLQFPNYSSELNVNALELDDSALYLCASSLSGNTIYFGEGSWLTVV.

The chain recombines TRBV11-3 with TRBJ2-3; a possible D gene is TRBD1 (6 bases). The CDR3 extends over 14 amino acids. Trimming took off 5 bases at V and 5 bases at J, with 14 bases between the two ends. Germline loops: CDR1 SGHNT, CDR2 YENEEA. CDR3 residues: CASSPRTAGDTQYF. In nucleotides, the CDR3 is TGTGCCAGCAGCCCCCGGACAGCTGGAGATACGCAGTATTTT.

J is TRBJ2-1 and V is TRBV5-5; tentative D call: TRBD2 (5 bases). Germline CDR1 is SGHKS and CDR2 is YYEKEE (reference sequence). The ends were cut back, 0 bases at V and 0 bases at J, with 7 bases in the middle. The CDR3 runs to 15 residues. The CDR3 DNA sequence: TGTGCCAGCAGCTTGGTGGGGAGCTCCTACAATGAGCAGTTCTTC. This gives the protein CASSLVGSSYNEQFF.

V usage is TRBV29-1 and J usage is TRBJ2-2; D is unresolved. The CDR3 runs 11 residues. CDR1 is SQVTM and CDR2 is ANQGSEA in the germline V gene. V dropped 1 base and J dropped 5 bases, with 2 bases sitting between them. CDR3 nucleotides: TGCAGCGTTGAAGGGACCGGGGAGCTGTTTTTT. Its protein is CSVEGTGELFF.

The chain uses TRBV21-1 and TRBJ2-1; the D call of TRBD2 is as the table states it, not checked on the DNA. TRBV21-1 represents a pseudogene. There are 16 residues in the CDR3. The CDR3 coding sequence is TGTGCCAGCAGCAAAGATGGTGAGGGAGGGTCGAATGAGCAGTTCTTC. It codes for CASSKDGEGGSNEQFF.

The rearrangement links TRBV5-1 to TRBJ2-3; D is ambiguous. The CDR3 is made up of 14 amino acids. Trimming shortened V by 4 bases and J by 0 bases, and 9 bases separated the two germline ends. Germline CDR1 SGHRS, CDR2 YFSETQ. CDR3 amino acids: CASSPNPSTDTQYF. CDR3 DNA sequence: TGCGCCAGCAGCCCGAATCCTAGCACAGATACGCAGTATTTT.

The chain links TRBV7-9 to TRBJ1-4, with D possibly being TRBD1 (5 bases). The CDR3 covers 13 residues. With 2 bases removed from V and 8 bases from J, the gap between germline ends came to 9 bases. The germline V gene encodes CDR1 SEHNR and CDR2 FQNEAQ (reference sequence). This CDR3 reads CASSLQGREKLFF. CDR3 DNA sequence: TGTGCCAGCAGCTTACAGGGACGGGAAAAACTGTTTTTT.

The rearrangement joins TRBV5-6 to TRBJ1-1; no clear D. The CDR3 is 15 residues long. The V gene's germline CDR1 is SGHDT and CDR2 YYEEEE. Trimming shortened V by 0 bases and J by 0 bases, and 9 bases separated the two germline ends. CDR3 bases: TGTGCCAGCAGCTTGGGGGGTTCCATGAACACTGAAGCTTTCTTT. Translation: CASSLGGSMNTEAFF.

J is TRBJ2-1 and V is TRBV19, with TRBD2 matching over 12 bases. The junction had 10 bases not matched to a gene; V was cut back by 6 bases and J by 1 base. CDR1 and CDR2 (germline): LNHDA, SQIVND (reference sequence). The CDR3 spans 18 residues. The CDR3 here is CASRPLGLAGGSYNEQFF. CDR3 coding DNA: TGTGCCAGTAGACCCCTTGGGCTAGCGGGAGGGTCCTACAATGAGCAGTTCTTC.

V gene TRBV13 combines with J gene TRBJ2-5, with D hard to call. This CDR3 contains 14 residues. Trimming removed 5 bases at V and 6 bases at J, with 16 bases between. Germline V CDR1 and CDR2: PRHDT, FYEKMQ (reference sequence). The chain's CDR3 is CASSPMQLAKTQYF. In nucleotides, the CDR3 is TGTGCCAGCAGCCCGATGCAATTGGCGAAGACCCAGTACTTC.